Listed below are T cell receptor beta chains from one sample, sequenced in a study of vaccination and CD4 T cells after COVID-19. Antigens of these TCRs are unknown. TCRdb fed the PCR reads into MiXCR, producing one record per CDR3 protein. The sample has about 10,000 distinct CDR3 sequences, about 26% seen once; the top ten hold roughly 13%. The specimen was CD4+ T cells from blood, cultured in vitro, collected after SARS-CoV-2 vaccination. The receptors come from a human donor who had recovered from COVID-19. Each CDR3 is given with its conserved first and last residue. A D gene is named only where the DNA matches it firmly. The size field is filled for only some rows; it gives once, few, many or a size class.

D gene: -; clone size: few; V gene: TRBV6-5; J gene: TRBJ2-7; CDR3 protein: CASSYRGRYEQYF; CDR3 DNA: TGTGCCAGCAGTTACCGGGGGAGGTACGAGCAGTACTTC
D gene: TRBD2; clone size: few; V gene: TRBV6-5; J gene: TRBJ2-3; CDR3 protein: CASSYSRLADTDTQYF; CDR3 DNA: TGTGCCAGCAGTTACTCACGGCTAGCGGACACAGATACGCAGTATTTT
D gene: -; clone size: few; V gene: TRBV29-1; J gene: TRBJ2-7; CDR3 protein: CSAERDRGDEQYF; CDR3 DNA: TGCAGCGCCGAGAGGGACCGCGGGGACGAGCAGTACTTC
D gene: -; clone size: -; V gene: TRBV4-3; J gene: TRBJ2-7; CDR3 protein: CASSRHAGQEQYF; CDR3 DNA: TGCGCCAGCAGCCGTCATGCGGGGCAGGAGCAGTACTTC
D gene: -; clone size: few; V gene: TRBV7-2; J gene: TRBJ2-5; CDR3 protein: CASSPRLVRETQYF; CDR3 DNA: TGTGCCAGCAGCCCAAGACTAGTCCGGGAGACCCAGTACTTC
D gene: -; clone size: few; V gene: TRBV7-8; J gene: TRBJ1-5; CDR3 protein: CASSLGLVSNQPQHF; CDR3 DNA: TGTGCCAGCAGCTTAGGACTTGTTAGCAATCAGCCCCAGCATTTT
D gene: -; clone size: -; V gene: TRBV7-2; J gene: TRBJ2-6; CDR3 protein: CAVRQVGANVLTF; CDR3 DNA: TGTGCCGTCAGACAGGTCGGGGCCAACGTCCTGACTTTC
D gene: TRBD2; clone size: few; V gene: TRBV12-3/TRBV12-4; J gene: TRBJ2-5; CDR3 protein: CASSSTASGRSETQYF; CDR3 DNA: TGTGCCAGCAGTTCAACAGCTAGCGGGAGGTCTGAGACCCAGTACTTC
D gene: TRBD1; clone size: few; V gene: TRBV6-1; J gene: TRBJ1-6; CDR3 protein: CASRPPGQLNSPLHF; CDR3 DNA: TGTGCCAGCAGGCCCCCGGGACAGCTAAATTCACCCCTCCACTTT
D gene: TRBD2; clone size: few; V gene: TRBV19; J gene: TRBJ2-7; CDR3 protein: CASSMGLAGTYEQYF; CDR3 DNA: TGTGCCAGTAGTATGGGACTAGCGGGTACCTACGAGCAGTACTTC
D gene: TRBD1; clone size: -; V gene: TRBV11-2; J gene: TRBJ2-3; CDR3 protein: CASSPTGQPDTQYF; CDR3 DNA: TGTGCCAGTAGCCCGACAGGGCAACCAGATACGCAGTATTTT
D gene: -; clone size: -; V gene: TRBV2; J gene: TRBJ2-7; CDR3 protein: CASSGGRKAYEQYF; CDR3 DNA: TGTGCCAGCAGTGGCGGCCGCAAAGCCTACGAGCAGTACTTC
D gene: -; clone size: -; V gene: TRBV7-9; J gene: TRBJ1-1; CDR3 protein: CASSSLSPLGNTEAFF; CDR3 DNA: TGTGCCAGCAGCTCACTGAGTCCCTTGGGGAACACTGAAGCTTTCTTT
D gene: TRBD2; clone size: -; V gene: TRBV24-1; J gene: TRBJ2-2; CDR3 protein: CATSDDQLAGVSGELFF; CDR3 DNA: TGTGCCACCAGTGATGACCAACTAGCGGGAGTATCCGGGGAGCTGTTTTTT
D gene: TRBD2; clone size: -; V gene: TRBV28; J gene: TRBJ2-3; CDR3 protein: CASNGLAGITDTQYF; CDR3 DNA: TGTGCCAGCAACGGACTAGCGGGAATCACAGATACGCAGTATTTT
D gene: TRBD2; clone size: few; V gene: TRBV15; J gene: TRBJ2-3; CDR3 protein: CATSRDVVIAGTDTQYF; CDR3 DNA: TGTGCCACCAGCAGAGATGTCGTGATAGCGGGGACAGATACGCAGTATTTT
D gene: -; clone size: -; V gene: TRBV7-2; J gene: TRBJ1-5; CDR3 protein: CASSLSPELGYLPQHF; CDR3 DNA: TGTGCCAGCAGCTTATCCCCAGAATTAGGGTATTTGCCCCAGCATTTT
D gene: -; clone size: few; V gene: TRBV27; J gene: TRBJ1-1; CDR3 protein: CASSLWRRGGTFF; CDR3 DNA: TGTGCCAGCAGTTTATGGAGAAGGGGCGGCACTTTCTTT
D gene: -; clone size: -; V gene: TRBV7-3; J gene: TRBJ1-2; CDR3 protein: CASSKGLKDSYGYTF; CDR3 DNA: TGTGCCAGCAGCAAGGGACTTAAGGACAGCTATGGCTACACCTTC
D gene: -; clone size: medium-sized; V gene: TRBV6-5; J gene: TRBJ2-3; CDR3 protein: CASSLVSPPDTQYF; CDR3 DNA: TGTGCCAGCAGTTTAGTGTCTCCCCCAGATACGCAGTATTTT
D gene: -; clone size: -; V gene: TRBV29-1; J gene: TRBJ1-1; CDR3 protein: CSVEDSIDTEAFF; CDR3 DNA: TGCAGCGTAGAGGACAGTATAGACACTGAAGCTTTCTTT
D gene: TRBD2; clone size: -; V gene: TRBV10-2; J gene: TRBJ2-3; CDR3 protein: CASKSGRRDTQYF; CDR3 DNA: TGCGCCAGCAAGAGCGGGAGGAGAGATACGCAGTATTTT
D gene: -; clone size: -; V gene: TRBV6-5; J gene: TRBJ1-2; CDR3 protein: CASSYGRDRFYGYTF; CDR3 DNA: TGTGCCAGCAGTTACGGGAGGGATAGGTTTTATGGCTACACCTTC
D gene: TRBD1; clone size: -; V gene: TRBV10-2; J gene: TRBJ1-5; CDR3 protein: CASSFGQGAQPQHF; CDR3 DNA: TGCGCCAGCAGTTTCGGGCAGGGGGCCCAGCCCCAGCATTTT
D gene: -; clone size: -; V gene: TRBV20-1; J gene: TRBJ1-1; CDR3 protein: CSARPDSEAFF; CDR3 DNA: TGCAGTGCTAGACCCGACAGCGAAGCTTTCTTT
D gene: -; clone size: -; V gene: TRBV27; J gene: TRBJ1-3; CDR3 protein: CASSSTPTSGNTIYF; CDR3 DNA: TGTGCCAGCAGTTCAACCCCTACATCTGGAAACACCATATATTTT
D gene: -; clone size: -; V gene: TRBV7-9; J gene: TRBJ1-6; CDR3 protein: CASSTNQGRALHF; CDR3 DNA: TGTGCCAGCAGCACCAACCAGGGGAGAGCCCTCCACTTT
D gene: -; clone size: few; V gene: TRBV6-5; J gene: TRBJ1-2; CDR3 protein: CASSFGLHYGYTF; CDR3 DNA: TGTGCCAGCAGTTTCGGGCTTCACTATGGCTACACCTTC
D gene: -; clone size: few; V gene: TRBV4-1; J gene: TRBJ1-3; CDR3 protein: CASSQGHGPLSGNTIYF; CDR3 DNA: TGCGCCAGCAGCCAAGGTCATGGGCCGCTCTCTGGAAACACCATATATTTT
D gene: TRBD1; clone size: -; V gene: TRBV27; J gene: TRBJ1-2; CDR3 protein: CASSFVGQGSRDYGYTF; CDR3 DNA: TGTGCCAGCAGTTTTGTGGGACAGGGGAGTCGCGACTATGGCTACACCTTC
D gene: -; clone size: -; V gene: TRBV28; J gene: TRBJ2-1; CDR3 protein: CASSQGQKGSYNEQFF; CDR3 DNA: TGTGCCAGCAGTCAAGGGCAGAAAGGCTCCTACAATGAGCAGTTCTTC
D gene: TRBD1; clone size: few; V gene: TRBV5-6; J gene: TRBJ2-5; CDR3 protein: CASRGTGGAKTQYF; CDR3 DNA: TGTGCCAGCAGGGGGACAGGGGGCGCAAAGACCCAGTACTTC
D gene: -; clone size: -; V gene: TRBV6-5; J gene: TRBJ2-7; CDR3 protein: CASSYSTTGFRPGAGHVDEQYF; CDR3 DNA: TGTGCCAGCAGTTACTCAACTACGGGGTTTCGCCCGGGCGCGGGGCATGTCGACGAGCAGTACTTC
D gene: -; clone size: few; V gene: TRBV29-1; J gene: TRBJ1-2; CDR3 protein: CSVVWSNLYGYTF; CDR3 DNA: TGCAGCGTTGTATGGAGCAACCTATATGGCTACACCTTC
D gene: TRBD2; clone size: few; V gene: TRBV6-4; J gene: TRBJ2-4; CDR3 protein: CASRETSAAKNIQYF; CDR3 DNA: TGTGCCAGCAGGGAGACTAGCGCAGCCAAAAACATTCAGTACTTC
D gene: -; clone size: -; V gene: TRBV15; J gene: TRBJ2-7; CDR3 protein: CATSREQGYSYEQYF; CDR3 DNA: TGTGCCACCAGCAGAGAGCAAGGCTACTCCTACGAGCAGTACTTC
D gene: -; clone size: -; V gene: TRBV4-3; J gene: TRBJ2-1; CDR3 protein: CASSQDYRASYQFF; CDR3 DNA: TGCGCCAGCAGCCAAGATTACAGGGCCAGCTATCAGTTCTTC
D gene: -; clone size: -; V gene: TRBV28; J gene: TRBJ1-5; CDR3 protein: CASSKFRGTGNQPQHF; CDR3 DNA: TGTGCCAGCAGCAAATTTCGGGGGACCGGCAATCAGCCCCAGCATTTT
D gene: TRBD1; clone size: medium-sized; V gene: TRBV7-2; J gene: TRBJ1-5; CDR3 protein: CASTRSGQGAQPQHF; CDR3 DNA: TGTGCCAGCACCCGCTCGGGACAGGGGGCTCAGCCCCAGCATTTT
D gene: -; clone size: few; V gene: TRBV20-1; J gene: TRBJ1-4; CDR3 protein: CSARSRLGNNEKLFF; CDR3 DNA: TGCAGTGCTAGATCCAGACTGGGCAATAATGAAAAACTGTTTTTT
D gene: -; clone size: -; V gene: TRBV5-1; J gene: TRBJ2-6; CDR3 protein: CASSRQSNSGANVLTF; CDR3 DNA: TGCGCCAGCAGTAGACAGTCAAACTCTGGGGCCAACGTCCTGACTTTC
D gene: -; clone size: -; V gene: TRBV9; J gene: TRBJ1-1; CDR3 protein: CASSVEASRTEAFF; CDR3 DNA: TGTGCCAGCAGCGTAGAAGCCAGCCGCACTGAAGCTTTCTTT
D gene: TRBD2; clone size: -; V gene: TRBV9; J gene: TRBJ2-3; CDR3 protein: CASSPPREAGGWGDTQYF; CDR3 DNA: TGTGCCAGCAGCCCCCCACGAGAAGCGGGAGGATGGGGCGATACGCAGTATTTT
D gene: -; clone size: -; V gene: TRBV7-8; J gene: TRBJ2-6; CDR3 protein: CASSFEGYGGANVLTF; CDR3 DNA: TGTGCCAGCAGCTTCGAGGGGTACGGTGGGGCCAACGTCCTGACTTTC
D gene: -; clone size: -; V gene: TRBV6-7; J gene: TRBJ1-2; CDR3 protein: CASSYFRGCGWGYGYTF; CDR3 DNA: TGTGCCAGCAGTTACTTTCGGGGGTGCGGGTGGGGCTATGGCTACACCTTC
D gene: -; clone size: -; V gene: TRBV20-1; J gene: TRBJ2-7; CDR3 protein: CSGSGLSIVQYF; CDR3 DNA: TGCAGTGGGTCGGGACTGAGCATAGTGCAGTACTTC
D gene: TRBD2; clone size: few; V gene: TRBV20-1; J gene: TRBJ2-2; CDR3 protein: CSARESGRGYTGELFF; CDR3 DNA: TGCAGTGCTAGAGAATCCGGGAGGGGATACACCGGGGAGCTGTTTTTT
D gene: TRBD1; clone size: few; V gene: TRBV6-1; J gene: TRBJ2-5; CDR3 protein: CASSSDRGQETQYF; CDR3 DNA: TGTGCCAGCAGCAGCGACAGGGGGCAAGAGACCCAGTACTTC